The present T cell receptor (beta chain) was sequenced within a study of T cell repertoires in cytomegalovirus infection. In the study overall: Public TCR beta signatures provided an indication of both CMV infection and a matching HLA type.

Overall study findings and caveats: Frequencies of public TCR beta families were cumulated, and this identified carriers of CMV plus the relevant HLA.

Germline-derived CDR1 and CDR2 are MNHNS and SASEGT. The CDR3 covers 14 residues. Unmatched junction bases numbered 4, after V lost 6 bases and J lost 5 bases. In TCRdb, the reads were re-called with MiXCR into one record per CDR3 protein. The data contain a few hundred thousand distinct CDR3 sequences, roughly a sixth of them singletons. This clonotype was seen only a few times. Its matching antigen is unknown. V usage is TRBV6-1 and J usage is TRBJ1-5; 10 nucleotides align to TRBD1. Sequenced sample: PBMCs. This clonotype was sampled from a human donor in good health (CMV status not recorded). Some clones in this sample may be carry-over from other donors' samples. The CDR3 DNA reads TGTGCCAGCAGCCGCGGGACAGGGGATCAGCCCCAGCATTTT. It encodes CASSRGTGDQPQHF.